These 10 T cell receptor beta chains were sequenced from one sample in a study of blood T cell repertoires in COVID-19. Libraries were prepared by immunoSEQ multiplex PCR; TCRdb keeps only in-frame clonotypes and omits some of them. The table includes some 50,000 clones, about three quarters detected once. Sequencing used peripheral blood. The receptor set was obtained from a human donor with active or convalescent COVID-19. The donor label of this sample is uncertain.

CDR3 in amino acids: CAWTRQSYGYTF. CDR3 nucleotide sequence: TGTGCCTGGACCAGACAGAGCTATGGCTACACCTTC. V and J are TRBV30 and TRBJ1-2; tentative D call: TRBD1 (5 bases). The V gene's germline CDR1 is GTSNPN and CDR2 SVGIG (reference sequence). V dropped 4 bases and J dropped 4 bases, with 10 bases sitting between them. CDR3 length: 12 residues.

The rearrangement joins TRBV7-2 to TRBJ2-1; D is unresolved. The CDR3 sequence is 15 residues long. Germline V gene lookup returns CDR1 SGHTA and CDR2 FQGNSA. V lost 3 bases, J lost 0 bases, and 9 bases lay in between. The CDR3 loop reads CASSFLIGSYNEQFF. CDR3 nucleotides: TGTGCCAGCAGCTTTTTGATCGGCTCCTACAATGAGCAGTTCTTC. Looking up the rest from reference TRBV7-2 and TRBJ2-1 gives the full variable domain: GAGVSQSPSNKVTEKGKDVELRCDPISGHTALYWYRQSLGQGLEFLIYFQGNSAPDKSGLPSDRFSAERTGGSVSTLTIQRTQQEDSAVYLCASSFLIGSYNEQFFGPGTRLTVL.

V gene TRBV4-2 combines with J gene TRBJ1-4, with 7 positions matching TRBD1. Germline V gene data show CDR1 as LGHNA and CDR2 as YNFKEQ. The junction had 3 bases not matched to a gene; V was cut back by 5 bases and J by 3 bases. The CDR3 loop spans 14 amino acids. The CDR3 loop reads CASSKGAANEKLFF. As DNA, the CDR3 is TGTGCCAGCAGCAAGGGGGCTGCTAATGAAAAACTGTTTTTT.

The chain carries TRBV24-1 and TRBJ2-2, with 13 bases that match TRBD2. The CDR3 has 18 residues. CDR1 is KGHDR and CDR2 is SFDVKD in the germline V gene. V lost 7 bases to trimming and J lost 1 base; unmatched junction nucleotides: 8. The CDR3 DNA is TGTGCCACCAGCGAGACTAGCGGGAGGACTGGGAACACCGGGGAGCTGTTTTTT. This encodes CATSETSGRTGNTGELFF.

This chain links TRBV7-2 with TRBJ2-7; 11 bases map to TRBD2. V was pared by 3 bases and J by 7 bases, with 8 bases of the junction left unmatched. Per the germline V gene, CDR1 is SGHTA and CDR2 is FQGNSA. This CDR3 is 15 amino acids long. The CDR3 sequence is CASSFSGRAGREQYF. The CDR3 nucleotides read TGTGCCAGCAGCTTTAGCGGGAGGGCCGGAAGAGAGCAGTACTTC.

In the case of this clone: At one of its ends the junction is not consistent with the germline gene, which may arise from a read error. The chain combines TRBV18 with TRBJ2-7, with TRBD1 identical over 9 bases. The CDR3 runs to 16 residues. Per the germline V gene, CDR1 is KGHSH and CDR2 is LQKENI. For the CDR3, the DNA is TGTGCCAGCTCACCCTTTGATCCGGGACAGGGTTCCTCCTTCGACTTC. Protein product: CASSPFDPGQGSSFDF.

The gene calls are TRBV5-1 and TRBJ2-2, with D maybe TRBD2 (5 bases). Germline CDR1 and CDR2: SGHRS and YFSETQ. This CDR3 has 15 residues. The V end was cut by 2 bases, the J end by 4 bases, with 12 bases between. CDR3 bases: TGCGCCAGCAGCTTCAGACTATCGCCCACCGGGGAGCTGTTTTTT. Translating gives CASSFRLSPTGELFF.

V and J are TRBV27 and TRBJ1-5; 7 positions agree with TRBD1. The CDR3 runs 15 residues. After removal of 5 bases from V and 2 bases from J, the junction contained 6 bases not matched to a gene. Germline V gene lookup returns CDR1 MNHEY and CDR2 SMNVEV (reference sequence). The CDR3 nucleotides are TGTGCCAGCAGTCCCCCAGGGGGTGGCAATCAGCCCCAGCATTTT. Protein product: CASSPPGGGNQPQHF.

This chain connects TRBV20-1 to TRBJ2-1; 7 nucleotides agree with TRBD2. Germline loops: CDR1 DFQATT, CDR2 SNEGSKA (reference sequence). The V segment lost 3 bases and the J segment 6 bases; nucleotides outside the gene matches: 5. The CDR3 runs 13 residues. CDR3 DNA sequence: TGCAGTGCTAGTTGGGAGGGCCCCAATGAGCAGTTCTTC. Its translation is CSASWEGPNEQFF.

V and J are TRBV28 and TRBJ2-7; a possible D gene is TRBD1 (5 bases). Germline CDR1 MDHEN, CDR2 SYDVKM. The CDR3 loop spans 16 amino acids. Trimming removed 7 bases at V and 0 bases at J, with 19 bases between. CDR3 in DNA: TGTGCCAGCACCTCTTGGGGCAGGCTTCTCTCCTACGAGCAGTACTTC. This translates into CASTSWGRLLSYEQYF.